This T cell receptor beta chain was captured by sequencing in a study of T cells expressing NK-cell markers. For the study at large: Researchers got TCR beta repertoires out of sorted CD3+CD56+NKG2C+, CD3+CD56+NKG2C- and CD3+CD56-NKG2C+ T cells. Study-wide results and limits: The dominant NKG2C+ clonotypes represented about 1.0-7.5% of CD8+ T cells in 6 or 7 donors.

As regards this clonotype: Its matching antigen is unknown.

The germline V gene has CDR1 SQVTM and CDR2 ANQGSEA. The CDR3 is 15 residues long. UMIs accompanied the 5'RACE template switching by which TCR beta cDNA was made. TCRdb reprocessed the 5' RACE reads, keeping one entry per CDR3 protein, no DNA. Its table lists fewer than 550,000 distinct CDR3 sequences. This TCR came from a woman aged 50 to 60 in good health. This chain links TRBV29-1 with TRBJ1-5; TCRdb picks TRBD1, but there is no DNA to check that call. The specimen was blood T cells: a sorted CD56 or NKG2C T cell subset, CD4+ or CD8+ T cells, or bulk PBMC T cells (not recorded which). The CDR3 sequence: CSVLGAGGGNQPQHF.